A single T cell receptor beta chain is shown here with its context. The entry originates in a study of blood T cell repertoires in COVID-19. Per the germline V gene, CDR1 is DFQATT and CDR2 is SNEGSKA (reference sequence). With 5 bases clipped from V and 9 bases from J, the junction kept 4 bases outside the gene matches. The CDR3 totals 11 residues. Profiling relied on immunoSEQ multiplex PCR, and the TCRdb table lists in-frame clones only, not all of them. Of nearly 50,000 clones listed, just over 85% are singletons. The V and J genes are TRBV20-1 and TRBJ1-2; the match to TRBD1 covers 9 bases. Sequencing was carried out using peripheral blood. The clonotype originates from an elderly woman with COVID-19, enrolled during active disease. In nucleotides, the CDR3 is TGCAGTGCTTACAGGGGGCTGAGCTACACCTTC. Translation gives CSAYRGLSYTF.